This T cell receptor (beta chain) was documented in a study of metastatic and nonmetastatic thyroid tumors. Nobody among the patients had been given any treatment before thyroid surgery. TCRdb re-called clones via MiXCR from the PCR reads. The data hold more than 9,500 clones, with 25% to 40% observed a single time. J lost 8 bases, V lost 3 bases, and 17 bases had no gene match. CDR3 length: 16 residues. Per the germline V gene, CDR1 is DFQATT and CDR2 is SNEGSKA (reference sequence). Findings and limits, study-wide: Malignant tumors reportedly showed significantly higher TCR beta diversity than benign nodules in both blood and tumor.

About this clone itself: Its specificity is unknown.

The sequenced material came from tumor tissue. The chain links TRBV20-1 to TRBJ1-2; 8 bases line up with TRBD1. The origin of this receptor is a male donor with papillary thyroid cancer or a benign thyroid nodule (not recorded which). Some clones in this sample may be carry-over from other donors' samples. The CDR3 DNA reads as TGCAGTGCTAGTCCCCTGGCAGGGGGCGATTTACTAGGCTACACCTTC. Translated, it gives CSASPLAGGDLLGYTF.